The rows below give T cell receptor beta chains drawn from one sample of a study of blood T cell repertoires in COVID-19. Clones were read by immunoSEQ multiplex PCR, and TCRdb kept only the in-frame ones, dropping some. The repertoire consists of around 79,000 clones, with approximately 90% occurring once and the leading ten covering approximately 14%. The source material was peripheral blood. All receptors come from a man between 65 and 85 years old with active or convalescent COVID-19. The CDR3 runs from the conserved cysteine through the conserved F or W. The order of the fields is J gene, CDR3 length, clone size, D gene, V gene, CDR3 protein, CDR3 DNA. A D gene is named only where the DNA matches it firmly. Size is stated for part of the rows, as once, few or many counts, or as a class when the clone is expanded.

>TRBJ2-2|15|once|TRBD1|TRBV19
CASSSDHRGPGELFF
TGTGCCAGTAGTAGCGACCACAGGGGTCCCGGGGAGCTGTTTTTT
>TRBJ2-7|15|-|TRBD1|TRBV18
CASSPPRTGSYEQYF
TGTGCCAGCTCACCACCCCGGACAGGGTCTTACGAGCAGTACTTC
>TRBJ1-1|15|-|TRBD1|TRBV6-2/TRBV6-3
CASSSPGTGVTEAFF
TGTGCCAGCAGTTCACCCGGGACAGGGGTCACTGAAGCTTTCTTT
>TRBJ1-6|16|-|-|TRBV7-2
CASSLLGADYNSPLHF
TGTGCCAGCAGCTTACTTGGGGCAGACTATAATTCACCCCTCCACTTT
>TRBJ2-2|16|-|TRBD2|TRBV6-2/TRBV6-3
CASSSTRDYKLGELFF
TGTGCCAGCAGTTCGACCCGGGACTACAAACTCGGGGAGCTGTTTTTT
>TRBJ2-5|14|-|-|TRBV5-6
CASSQLDRQETQYF
TGTGCCAGCAGCCAGTTGGACAGACAAGAGACCCAGTACTTC
>TRBJ1-3|14|-|-|TRBV28
CASRPGWSGNTIYF
TGTGCCAGCAGGCCGGGATGGTCTGGAAACACCATATATTTT
>TRBJ2-1|13|-|-|TRBV12-3/TRBV12-4
CASSLPLRGEQFF
TGTGCCAGCAGTTTACCCCTCCGAGGTGAGCAGTTCTTC
>TRBJ2-2|17|-|TRBD2|TRBV3-1/TRBV3-2
CASSRVTSGDPRGELFF
TGTGCCAGCAGCCGGGTGACTAGCGGGGATCCGAGAGGGGAGCTGTTTTTT
>TRBJ1-3|13|-|-|TRBV28
CASSPGQGNTIYF
TGTGCCAGCAGTCCCGGACAGGGAAACACCATATATTTT
>TRBJ2-1|13|-|TRBD1|TRBV10-3
CAIRGTDYNEQFF
TGTGCCATCAGGGGGACAGACTACAATGAGCAGTTCTTC
>TRBJ1-1|16|-|-|TRBV6-2/TRBV6-3
CASSYPQQTVFGEAFF
TGTGCCAGCAGTTACCCCCAACAGACAGTGTTCGGCGAAGCTTTCTTT
>TRBJ2-3|16|-|-|TRBV4-2
CASSQDARASTDTQYF
TGTGCCAGCAGCCAAGATGCCAGGGCAAGCACAGATACGCAGTATTTT
>TRBJ2-2|15|once|-|TRBV6-2/TRBV6-3
CASSLRSTLAGELFF
TGTGCCAGCAGTCTTAGATCTACATTAGCGGGGGAGCTGTTTTTT
>TRBJ1-6|13|-|-|TRBV5-1
CASSEGRNSPLHF
TGCGCCAGCAGCGAGGGCCGTAATTCACCCCTCCACTTT
>TRBJ2-5|15|-|-|TRBV7-2
CASSPLSAGQETQYF
TGTGCCAGCAGCCCGCTCTCGGCAGGCCAAGAGACCCAGTACTTC
>TRBJ1-1|12|-|-|TRBV19
CASSRDRNEAFF
TGTGCCAGTAGTCGTGACAGGAATGAAGCTTTCTTT
>TRBJ1-2|14|-|-|TRBV18
CASSPFDSGEGYTF
TGTGCCAGCTCACCATTTGATTCTGGGGAGGGCTACACCTTC
>TRBJ1-1|15|-|-|TRBV5-4
CASSHLGVGNTEAFF
TGTGCCAGCAGCCATCTCGGGGTGGGGAACACTGAAGCTTTCTTT
>TRBJ1-1|14|-|-|TRBV7-3
CASSSTGLNTEAFF
TGTGCCAGCAGCTCCACAGGCCTGAACACTGAAGCTTTCTTT
>TRBJ1-1|13|few|-|TRBV7-8
CASSLIRANEAFF
TGTGCCAGCAGCTTAATCAGGGCCAATGAAGCTTTCTTT
>TRBJ2-3|14|-|TRBD2|TRBV6-6
CASRTSGTTDTQYF
TGTGCCAGCAGGACTAGCGGAACCACAGATACGCAGTATTTT
>TRBJ1-3|14|-|TRBD1|TRBV28
CASSLDRAGNTIYF
TGTGCCAGCAGTCTGGACAGGGCTGGAAACACCATATATTTT
>TRBJ2-2|14|-|TRBD2|TRBV28
CASSRGGGTGELFF
TGTGCCAGCAGCCGGGGGGGAGGCACCGGGGAGCTGTTTTTT
>TRBJ2-2|14|-|-|TRBV4-1
CASSQDRNTGELFF
TGCGCCAGCAGCCAAGATAGGAACACCGGGGAGCTGTTTTTT
>TRBJ1-1|16|-|-|TRBV18
CASSPPNKGVATEAFF
TGTGCCAGCTCACCACCGAATAAGGGGGTCGCCACTGAAGCTTTCTTT
>TRBJ2-7|15|-|-|TRBV19
CASSTLTGRGNEQYF
TGTGCCAGTAGTACCCTCACAGGGAGAGGGAACGAGCAGTACTTC
>TRBJ1-6|14|-|-|TRBV28
CASSSGGYNSPLHF
TGTGCCAGCAGTTCGGGAGGCTATAATTCACCCCTCCACTTT
>TRBJ1-1|13|once|-|TRBV6-5
CASSYVRETEAFF
TGTGCCAGCAGTTACGTCCGGGAAACTGAAGCTTTCTTT
>TRBJ1-2|10|-|-|TRBV28
CATAYYGYTF
TGTGCCACAGCGTACTATGGCTACACCTTC
>TRBJ1-1|14|-|TRBD1|TRBV6-2/TRBV6-3
CASSDTPGGPEAFF
TGTGCCAGCAGTGATACCCCAGGGGGCCCTGAAGCTTTCTTT
>TRBJ1-2|15|-|TRBD1|TRBV9
CASLNRDRPFGGYTF
TGTGCCAGCCTTAACCGGGACAGGCCGTTCGGGGGCTACACCTTC
>TRBJ1-1|16|-|-|TRBV27
CASSPLSVGGNTEAFF
TGTGCCAGCAGTCCGCTATCCGTCGGTGGGAACACTGAAGCTTTCTTT
>TRBJ1-2|15|once|TRBD1|TRBV6-6
CASSYGGTANYGYTF
TGTGCCAGCAGTTACGGGGGGACAGCGAACTATGGCTACACCTTC
>TRBJ2-7|13|-|TRBD2|TRBV28
CASETSGTYEQYF
TGTGCCAGCGAGACTAGCGGTACCTACGAGCAGTACTTC
>TRBJ2-2|16|-|-|TRBV5-4
CASSLLRREDTGELFF
TGTGCCAGCAGCTTGCTGCGGAGGGAGGACACCGGGGAGCTGTTTTTT
>TRBJ1-5|16|-|-|TRBV27
CASSLSGAWINQPQHF
TGTGCCAGCAGTTTATCTGGGGCCTGGATCAATCAGCCCCAGCATTTT
>TRBJ1-5|16|-|TRBD1|TRBV5-8
CASSLIETGTGQPQHF
TGTGCCAGCAGCCTAATAGAGACAGGGACCGGTCAGCCCCAGCATTTT
>TRBJ1-2|15|-|TRBD1|TRBV28
CASSTPGQGWSGYTF
TGTGCCAGCAGTACTCCGGGACAGGGTTGGAGTGGCTACACCTTC
>TRBJ1-5|13|-|-|TRBV12-3/TRBV12-4
CASGPGFNQPQHF
TGTGCCAGCGGGCCCGGATTCAATCAGCCCCAGCATTTT
>TRBJ2-1|15|-|-|TRBV4-1
CASSQVTGGFNEQFF
TGCGCCAGCAGCCAAGTTACGGGGGGCTTCAATGAGCAGTTCTTC
>TRBJ2-7|15|-|TRBD2|TRBV27
CASSLLASGRGEQYF
TGTGCCAGCAGTTTATTGGCTAGCGGGAGAGGCGAGCAGTACTTC
>TRBJ2-1|18|-|TRBD2|TRBV7-2
CASSLWLAGGSSYNEQFF
TGTGCCAGCAGCTTATGGCTAGCGGGAGGGTCCTCCTACAATGAGCAGTTCTTC
>TRBJ2-1|11|-|-|TRBV12-3/TRBV12-4
CAGARGNEQFF
TGTGCCGGGGCTCGCGGCAATGAGCAGTTCTTC
>TRBJ1-4|16|-|TRBD1|TRBV2
CASSERDSATNEKLFF
TGTGCCAGCAGTGAGCGGGACAGCGCAACTAATGAAAAACTGTTTTTT
>TRBJ1-2|13|-|TRBD1|TRBV5-1
CASREDREGGYTF
TGCGCCAGCAGGGAGGACAGGGAAGGAGGCTACACCTTC
>TRBJ1-2|15|once|TRBD1|TRBV5-1
CASSFGTGQRYGYTF
TGCGCCAGCAGCTTCGGGACGGGACAGCGCTATGGCTACACCTTC
>TRBJ1-1|17|-|TRBD1|TRBV11-2
CASSLDSQGAPNTEAFF
TGTGCCAGCAGCTTAGATAGTCAGGGGGCCCCGAACACTGAAGCTTTCTTT
>TRBJ2-7|17|-|-|TRBV4-1
CASSQGESPSYSYEQYF
TGCGCCAGCAGCCAAGGCGAATCCCCCTCGTACTCCTACGAGCAGTACTTC
>TRBJ1-3|12|few|TRBD1|TRBV7-9
CASSTTGATIYF
TGTGCCAGCAGCACAACAGGGGCTACCATATATTTT
>TRBJ2-1|15|-|TRBD2|TRBV11-2
CASSWTSGTYNEQFF
TGTGCCAGCAGCTGGACTAGCGGGACATACAATGAGCAGTTCTTC
>TRBJ2-4|12|-|-|TRBV18
CASSPPENIQYF
TGTGCCAGCTCACCCCCAGAAAACATTCAGTACTTC
>TRBJ2-7|16|-|TRBD2|TRBV3-1/TRBV3-2
CASSQTLAGNAYEQYF
TGTGCCAGCAGCCAAACCCTAGCGGGGAACGCCTACGAGCAGTACTTC